These 23 T cell receptor beta chains came from one sample sequenced in a study of PD-1 blockade in classical Hodgkin lymphoma. Using immunoSEQ multiplex PCR, the repertoire was profiled, and TCRdb retains in-frame clones only, with some absent. Of tens of thousands of clones detected, roughly 90% appear once; the ten largest clones hold roughly a tenth. Patients all relapsed after autologous stem cell transplantation, and there was variation in brentuximab vedotin exposure. This material consisted of peripheral blood mononuclear cells (PBMCs), taken at baseline. These receptors were collected from a human donor with classical Hodgkin lymphoma.

The genes are TRBV27 and TRBJ2-7, with TRBD2 identical over 10 bases. Per the germline V gene, CDR1 is MNHEY and CDR2 is SMNVEV (reference sequence). V was clipped by 6 bases and J by 3 bases; unmatched bases: 5. The CDR3 has 14 residues. CDR3 loop: CASRVASGSYEQYF. The DNA of the CDR3 is TGTGCCAGCAGAGTAGCTAGCGGGAGCTACGAGCAGTACTTC.

The rearrangement joins TRBV6-1 to TRBJ1-5, with a possible D match to TRBD1 (6 bases). Trimming took off 6 bases at V and 3 bases at J, with 12 bases between the two ends. The germline CDR1 and CDR2 sequences are MNHNS and SASEGT. This CDR3 contains 14 residues. The CDR3 DNA reads TGTGCCAGCAGATCGGACAGATACAATCAGCCCCAGCATTTT. Its translation is CASRSDRYNQPQHF.

This rearrangement joins TRBV4-1 to TRBJ1-6, with D perhaps TRBD1 (6 bases). CDR1 is MGHRA, CDR2 YSYEKL, per germline. V lost 5 bases and J 3 bases, leaving 8 bases between the germline ends. This CDR3 contains 14 residues. The CDR3, as DNA: TGCGCCAGCAGCTGGGACAACTATAATTCACCCCTCCACTTT. As protein: CASSWDNYNSPLHF.

This clone was counted a single time. The chain joins TRBV7-2 to TRBJ2-7; D not resolved. Deletions cut 2 bases from V and 2 bases from J, with 10 bases between. Germline values: CDR1 SGHTA, CDR2 FQGNSA. The CDR3 totals 14 residues. The CDR3: CASSLSDPPYEQYF. As DNA, the CDR3 is TGTGCCAGCAGCTTAAGTGACCCTCCCTACGAGCAGTACTTC.

As concerns this clone: Relative to the germline gene, one junction end is altered; a read error may explain this. The V gene is TRBV4-1, the J gene TRBJ2-3, with D perhaps TRBD1 (5 bases). There are 14 residues in the CDR3. CDR1 is MGHRA, CDR2 YSYEKL, per germline. The CDR3 protein is CTSSPEQVFNTQYF. In DNA form, the CDR3 reads TGCACCAGCAGCCCAGAACAGGTGTTTAATACGCAGTATTTT.

The V call is TRBV7-2, the J call TRBJ2-5; D is tentatively TRBD1 or TRBD2 (7 bases each). This CDR3 spans 14 amino acids. The germline V gene has CDR1 SGHTA and CDR2 FQGNSA. The V and J ends lost 4 bases and 5 bases respectively, with 14 bases between them. CDR3 sequence (DNA): TGTGCCAGCAGCTCAAACAGGGGAGGGGAGACCCAGTACTTC. This codes for CASSSNRGGETQYF.

The rearrangement uses TRBV19 and TRBJ2-7; D gene ambiguous. The CDR3 contains 13 residues. Germline values: CDR1 LNHDA, CDR2 SQIVND (reference sequence). V was trimmed by 3 bases and J by 5 bases, leaving 11 bases between them. DNA of the CDR3: TGTGCCAGTAGTATGGTGGGGTTCCACGAGCAGTACTTC. Translation: CASSMVGFHEQYF.

This CDR3 is CAIKYGQDSSYEQYF. CDR3 DNA sequence: TGTGCCATCAAGTACGGACAGGACAGCTCCTACGAGCAGTACTTC. This rearrangement joins TRBV10-3 to TRBJ2-7, with TRBD1 matching 7 bases. The CDR3 is made up of 15 amino acids. J was trimmed by 0 bases and V by 7 bases; bases with no gene match: 9. Germline lookup yields CDR1 ENHRY and CDR2 SYGVKD.

The chain combines TRBV29-1 with TRBJ2-7; TRBD2 matches 7 bases. Trimming at V came to 4 bases and at J to 7 bases, leaving 7 bases not matched to a gene. Germline CDR1 SQVTM, CDR2 ANQGSEA. The CDR3 consists of 12 residues. CDR3 protein: CSVGTSVWEQYF. The CDR3 nucleotides are TGCAGCGTTGGGACTAGTGTTTGGGAGCAGTACTTC.

This clone was seen a handful of times. The chain is built from TRBV7-2 and TRBJ2-7, with D possibly being TRBD2 (6 bases). The CDR3 totals 16 residues. V was pared by 2 bases and J by 4 bases, with 18 bases between. In germline, CDR1 is SGHTA, CDR2 FQGNSA. In DNA form, the CDR3 reads TGTGCCAGCAGCTTAAGCTCCGGGGGTGTGTCATACGAGCAGTACTTC. It encodes CASSLSSGGVSYEQYF.

The chain recombines TRBV7-9 with TRBJ2-1; no clear D gene. The CDR3 has 15 residues. Looked up from germline, CDR1 is SEHNR and CDR2 is FQNEAQ (reference sequence). Deletions cut 2 bases from V and 0 bases from J, with 8 bases between. The CDR3 sequence is CASSLSVDSYNEQFF. The CDR3 bases are TGTGCCAGCAGCTTATCCGTAGACTCCTACAATGAGCAGTTCTTC.

V and J are TRBV28 and TRBJ1-2, with 10 nucleotides matching TRBD1. CDR1 MDHEN and CDR2 SYDVKM come from the germline V gene. The CDR3 extends over 13 amino acids. The J segment lost 6 bases and the V segment lost 4 bases, leaving 2 bases of the junction unmatched. This CDR3 is CASSSGTGDGYTF. Written as DNA, the CDR3 is TGTGCCAGCAGTTCCGGGACAGGGGATGGCTACACCTTC.

The gene calls are TRBV7-2 and TRBJ2-1, with 10 bases aligning to TRBD1. The CDR3 covers 15 residues. V trimming: 5 bases; J trimming: 4 bases; junction bases outside the gene matches: 5. The germline V gene has CDR1 SGHTA and CDR2 FQGNSA. The CDR3 DNA follows: TGTGCCAGCAGCCCGGACAGGGGGTCTTACAATGAGCAGTTCTTC. Translation gives CASSPDRGSYNEQFF.

The DNA of the CDR3 is TGTGCCAGCAGCGTAGCGGGCGGGGGGGCCTCTGAGACCCAGTACTTC. Its translation is CASSVAGGGASETQYF. This sequence joins TRBV9 and TRBJ2-5; TRBD2 agrees at 9 bases. This CDR3 has 16 amino acids. Germline V gene lookup returns CDR1 SGDLS and CDR2 YYNGEE. The ends lost 0 bases at V and 5 bases at J; junction bases unmatched: 8.

The chain has TRBV11-2 and TRBJ2-3; D unresolved. CDR1 is SGHAT and CDR2 is FQNNGV in the germline V gene. The CDR3 sequence is 15 residues long. V was clipped by 1 base and J by 2 bases, with 10 bases between them. The CDR3 region is CASSLVSVPTDTQYF. CDR3 DNA: TGTGCCAGCAGCTTAGTCAGTGTTCCCACAGATACGCAGTATTTT.

CDR3 protein: CASSVTGPMVTDTQYF. The CDR3 DNA reads as TGTGCCAGCAGCGTGACGGGACCTATGGTGACAGATACGCAGTATTTT. This chain joins TRBV5-4 and TRBJ2-3; D tentatively reads TRBD1 or TRBD2 (5 bases each). Trimming pared 4 bases from V and 3 bases from J, leaving 18 bases between. The CDR3 is 16 amino acids. CDR1 is SGHNT and CDR2 is YYREEE in the germline V gene (reference sequence).

Here the CDR3 reads CASRRQGNTEAFF. The CDR3 region has the DNA TGTGCCAGCAGGAGACAGGGGAACACTGAAGCTTTCTTT. V gene TRBV27 combines with J gene TRBJ1-1; 7 nucleotides agree with TRBD1. The CDR3 totals 13 residues. Germline values: CDR1 MNHEY, CDR2 SMNVEV (reference sequence). Trimming cost V 6 bases and J 1 base; bases outside gene matches: 2.

A remark on this clone: This sample includes further DNA sequences coding for the same CDR3. V gene TRBV2 combines with J gene TRBJ2-1, with D perhaps matching TRBD2 (5 bases). CDR1 is SNHLY, CDR2 FYNNEI, per germline. V lost 4 bases and J 6 bases, leaving 7 bases between the germline ends. The CDR3 has 12 amino acids. CDR3 loop: CASSVGVNEQFF. CDR3 coding DNA: TGTGCCAGCAGTGTCGGGGTCAATGAGCAGTTCTTC.

With regard to this clone: In the same sample, other DNA sequences code for this CDR3. CDR3 amino acids: CAITKGGYTF. The CDR3 nucleotides read TGTGCCATCACGAAGGGGGGCTACACCTTC. The V and J genes are TRBV6-4 and TRBJ1-2; weak D call: TRBD1 (5 bases). Germline V gives CDR1 MRHNA, CDR2 SNTAGT. The CDR3 is 10 amino acids. V gave up 10 bases and J gave up 8 bases, with 11 bases separating them.

This chain connects TRBV7-8 to TRBJ2-1; D possibly matches TRBD1 or TRBD2 (5 bases each). Between the trimmed V and J ends, which lost 4 bases and 0 bases, there was a span of 10 bases. CDR3 length equals 15 residues. Germline V CDR1 and CDR2: SGHVS, FQNEAQ. As DNA, the CDR3 is TGTGCCAGCAGCTGGGGCGGGCGCTCCTACAATGAGCAGTTCTTC. Translating it yields CASSWGGRSYNEQFF.

In this sample, this clone turned up once. This chain uses TRBV6-5 with TRBJ1-6; tentative D call: TRBD1 (5 bases). The ends were cut back, 0 bases at V and 11 bases at J, with 11 bases in the middle. The CDR3 runs to 14 residues. CDR1 and CDR2 (germline): MNHEY, SVGAGI. The CDR3 DNA reads as TGTGCCAGCAGTTACTCGACGAGGGGACCACCCCTCCACTTT. It translates to CASSYSTRGPPLHF.

The V call is TRBV5-1, the J call TRBJ2-1; possibly TRBD1 for D (6 bases). There are 15 residues in the CDR3. Germline V gene lookup returns CDR1 SGHRS and CDR2 YFSETQ. Trimming shortened V by 1 base and J by 6 bases, and 14 bases separated the two germline ends. CDR3 nucleotide sequence: TGCGCCAGCAGCTTGCAACTGGACAGCCCCAATGAGCAGTTCTTC. Amino acid sequence: CASSLQLDSPNEQFF.

V gene TRBV5-1 combines with J gene TRBJ2-2; the D is unclear. The ends were cut back, 0 bases at V and 1 base at J, with 10 bases in the middle. The length of the CDR3 is 16 residues. Germline values: CDR1 SGHRS, CDR2 YFSETQ. Written as DNA, the CDR3 is TGCGCCAGCAGCTTGGCCGCGATCGTGAACACCGGGGAGCTGTTTTTT. Protein sequence: CASSLAAIVNTGELFF.